The text below deals with one TCR beta chain. V was pared by 4 bases and J by 3 bases, with 9 bases between. Germline CDR1 MNHEY, CDR2 SMNVEV (reference sequence). The CDR3 consists of 13 residues. The sample comes from a study of regulatory T cells in long-lasting Graves disease. Building the TCR beta libraries relied on iRepertoire HTBI primers, and CDR3 regions underwent Arm-PCR. TCRdb independently ran MiXCR on the multiplex PCR reads; one entry per CDR3 protein. The top ten clones hold around 30% of a sample with under 450,000 distinct CDR3 sequences, around 23% of them seen once. Regarding time point: persistent/refractory GD, antithyroid drugs over 5 years with positive TRAb. PBMC-derived RNA was used for the TCR library.

Sample: peripheral blood mononuclear cells (PBMCs), taken when the disease was refractory, from a patient treated with antithyroid drugs. The receptor's source is a woman in her thirties or forties with Graves disease. This chain joins TRBV27 and TRBJ1-1; D gene uncertain. DNA of the CDR3: TGTGCCAGCAGTTGGGCGACTGACACTGAAGCTTTCTTT. Residues: CASSWATDTEAFF.